This T cell receptor beta chain derives from a study of shared clonotypes between healthy human individuals. Study-level points and caveats: Sampling was confined to blood; repertoires within tissues likely differ. A handful of donors shared about 4.8% of their naive CD4 clonotypes.

As for this clone: The antigen is undetermined.

The CDR3 runs to 15 residues. Germline loops: CDR1 SGHTA, CDR2 FQGNSA. Unmatched junction bases numbered 7, after V lost 6 bases and J lost 3 bases. Here immunoSEQ multiplex PCR was the method, and the copy in TCRdb shows in-frame clones only, minus some. The data contain hundreds of thousands of clones, 92% of them singletons. In the naive CD8 group, cells lacked CD45RO and were positively selected for CCR7, so terminally differentiated effector memory CD45RA+ cells were left out. Sample: naive CD8+ T cells sorted from blood. The receptor comes from a man aged 25-45 years in good health. The chain has TRBV7-2 and TRBJ2-7; 11 bases agree with TRBD1. The CDR3 sequence: CASSPAGTGGYEQYF. Written as DNA, the CDR3 is TGTGCCAGCAGTCCGGCGGGGACAGGGGGCTACGAGCAGTACTTC. The full variable domain, with the rest looked up from reference TRBV7-2 and TRBJ2-7, is GAGVSQSPSNKVTEKGKDVELRCDPISGHTALYWYRQSLGQGLEFLIYFQGNSAPDKSGLPSDRFSAERTGGSVSTLTIQRTQQEDSAVYLCASSPAGTGGYEQYFGPGTRLTVT.